The rows below give T cell receptor beta chains drawn from one sample of a study of graft-versus-host responses after intestinal transplantation. Antigens of these TCRs are unknown. Repertoires were generated with immunoSEQ multiplex PCR, while TCRdb's copy carries only in-frame clones and drops some. The sample comprises tens of thousands of clones, roughly 96% of which are singletons, and less than 0.25% rests with the top ten. The starting material was unstimulated CD8+ T cells sorted from spleen or lymph node cells, obtained before transplant. Source of these receptors: a human donor who was the organ donor for an intestinal transplant. Both conserved end residues are part of each CDR3. The D gene is left open where the match is weak.

V gene: TRBV19; D gene: .; J gene: TRBJ2-7; CDR3 protein: CASSSGLSYEQYF
V gene: TRBV7-9; D gene: .; J gene: TRBJ2-7; CDR3 protein: CASSLGDTYEQYF
V gene: TRBV5-1; D gene: .; J gene: TRBJ2-3; CDR3 protein: CASSLAQGGTDTQYF
V gene: TRBV2; D gene: TRBD2; J gene: TRBJ2-5; CDR3 protein: CASSDLKAGGLQETQYF
V gene: TRBV5-4; D gene: .; J gene: TRBJ2-3; CDR3 protein: CASSLEFAGLPDTQYF
V gene: TRBV7-8; D gene: .; J gene: TRBJ2-7; CDR3 protein: CASTDTYEQYF
V gene: TRBV5-6; D gene: .; J gene: TRBJ2-7; CDR3 protein: CASSLVADYEQYF
V gene: TRBV4-1; D gene: TRBD2; J gene: TRBJ2-2; CDR3 protein: CASSLARTSGTGELFF
V gene: TRBV7-6; D gene: TRBD2; J gene: TRBJ2-7; CDR3 protein: CASSSLGLAEQYF
V gene: TRBV7-3; D gene: TRBD2; J gene: TRBJ2-3; CDR3 protein: CASTLTSGGTDTQYF
V gene: TRBV16; D gene: .; J gene: TRBJ1-3; CDR3 protein: CASSQSRIRNSGNTIYF
V gene: TRBV5-1; D gene: TRBD2; J gene: TRBJ2-7; CDR3 protein: CASSFGAGTTYEQYF
V gene: TRBV18; D gene: .; J gene: TRBJ2-7; CDR3 protein: CASSGWTSSSYEQYF
V gene: TRBV21-1; D gene: .; J gene: TRBJ1-1; CDR3 protein: CASSKEGRLADRGRSTEAFF
V gene: TRBV7-6; D gene: .; J gene: TRBJ1-6; CDR3 protein: CASSSTGISPLHF
V gene: TRBV5-1; D gene: .; J gene: TRBJ2-7; CDR3 protein: CASSLARSYEQYF
V gene: TRBV4-1; D gene: .; J gene: TRBJ2-1; CDR3 protein: CASSQGLEGYNEQFF
V gene: TRBV10-3; D gene: TRBD2; J gene: TRBJ2-1; CDR3 protein: CAISEIAGGYNEQFF
V gene: TRBV5-1; D gene: TRBD2; J gene: TRBJ2-1; CDR3 protein: CASSPGTSGENEQFF
V gene: TRBV4-1; D gene: .; J gene: TRBJ1-2; CDR3 protein: CASSQGFLGNYGYTF
V gene: TRBV6-1; D gene: .; J gene: TRBJ1-1; CDR3 protein: CASTMNTEAFF
V gene: TRBV4-1; D gene: .; J gene: TRBJ1-5; CDR3 protein: CASSQERGAGSNQPQHF
V gene: TRBV7-6; D gene: .; J gene: TRBJ1-1; CDR3 protein: CASSLDNTEAFF
V gene: TRBV4-1; D gene: .; J gene: TRBJ1-1; CDR3 protein: CASSQDRLNTEAFF
V gene: TRBV15; D gene: .; J gene: TRBJ1-3; CDR3 protein: CATSSPLPWNSGNTIYF
V gene: TRBV28; D gene: .; J gene: TRBJ2-7; CDR3 protein: CASSRPYEQYF
V gene: TRBV5-1; D gene: TRBD1; J gene: TRBJ1-1; CDR3 protein: CASSLTGTAMNTEAFF
V gene: TRBV6-5; D gene: TRBD1; J gene: TRBJ2-2; CDR3 protein: CASSYQGAQNTGELFF
V gene: TRBV7-9; D gene: .; J gene: TRBJ2-5; CDR3 protein: CASSQRETQYF
V gene: TRBV5-6; D gene: .; J gene: TRBJ1-1; CDR3 protein: CASSSTDSQKAFF
V gene: TRBV5-6; D gene: TRBD1; J gene: TRBJ1-1; CDR3 protein: CASSSIADTGTGNTEAFF
V gene: TRBV9; D gene: TRBD2; J gene: TRBJ2-3; CDR3 protein: CASSVEPGGPDTQYF
V gene: TRBV7-7; D gene: .; J gene: TRBJ2-5; CDR3 protein: CASSPRRGETQYF